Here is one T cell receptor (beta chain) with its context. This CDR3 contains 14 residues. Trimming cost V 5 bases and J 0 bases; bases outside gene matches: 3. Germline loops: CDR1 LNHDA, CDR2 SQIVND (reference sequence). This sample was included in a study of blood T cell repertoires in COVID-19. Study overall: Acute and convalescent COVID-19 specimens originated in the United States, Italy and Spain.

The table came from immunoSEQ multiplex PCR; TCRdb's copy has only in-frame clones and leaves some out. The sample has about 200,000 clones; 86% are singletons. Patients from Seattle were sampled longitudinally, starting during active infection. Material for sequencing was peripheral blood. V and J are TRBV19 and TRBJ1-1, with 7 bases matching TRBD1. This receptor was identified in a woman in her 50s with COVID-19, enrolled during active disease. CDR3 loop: CASSLGQMNTEAFF. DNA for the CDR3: TGTGCCAGTAGTTTGGGACAGATGAACACTGAAGCTTTCTTT. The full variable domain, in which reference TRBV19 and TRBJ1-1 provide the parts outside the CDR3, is DGGITQSPKYLFRKEGQNVTLSCEQNLNHDAMYWYRQDPGQGLRLIYYSQIVNDFQKGDIAEGYSVSREKKESFPLTVTSAQKNPTAFYLCASSLGQMNTEAFFGQGTRLTVV.